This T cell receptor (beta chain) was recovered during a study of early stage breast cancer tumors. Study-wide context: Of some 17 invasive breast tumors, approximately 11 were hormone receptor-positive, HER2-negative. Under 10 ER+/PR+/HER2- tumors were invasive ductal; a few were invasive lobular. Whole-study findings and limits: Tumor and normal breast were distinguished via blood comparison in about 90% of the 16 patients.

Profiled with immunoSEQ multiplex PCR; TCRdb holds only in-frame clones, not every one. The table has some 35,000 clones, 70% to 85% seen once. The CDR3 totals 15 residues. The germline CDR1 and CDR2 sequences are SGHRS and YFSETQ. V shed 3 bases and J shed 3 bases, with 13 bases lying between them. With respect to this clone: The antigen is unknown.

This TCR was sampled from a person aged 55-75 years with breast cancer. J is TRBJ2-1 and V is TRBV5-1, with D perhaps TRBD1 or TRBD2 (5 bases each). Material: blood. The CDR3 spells CASSSGTTGYNEQFF. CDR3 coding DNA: TGCGCCAGCAGCTCCGGGACCACCGGCTACAATGAGCAGTTCTTC.